The 17 T cell receptor beta chains in this list originate from one sample, sequenced in a study of T cells in Graves' hyperthyroidism and ophthalmopathy. Amplification of TCR beta CDR3 regions used RNA as the template. An initial round of RT-PCR targeting the TCR CDR3 relied on the HTBI primer set. TCRdb called the multiplex PCR reads again in MiXCR, with one record for every CDR3 protein. The table has about 640,000 distinct CDR3 sequences, approximately 15% seen once. Sequenced: blood. These receptors were obtained from a woman in her forties or fifties with Graves' ophthalmopathy.

This chain uses TRBV28 with TRBJ1-1; D unresolved. Germline V CDR1 and CDR2: MDHEN, SYDVKM. Trimming took 5 bases from V and 4 from J, leaving 11 bases between them. CDR3 size: 13 residues. The CDR3 sequence: CASSPPLLTEAFF. The CDR3 coding sequence is TGTGCCAGCAGTCCGCCACTTCTCACTGAAGCTTTCTTT.

This chain connects TRBV5-4 to TRBJ2-2; 9 bases map to TRBD2. Per germline, CDR1 SGHNT and CDR2 YYREEE (reference sequence). Trimming at V came to 0 bases and at J to 3 bases, leaving 6 bases not matched to a gene. This CDR3 spans 17 amino acids. CDR3 DNA: TGTGCCAGCAGCTTGGATCTTGGCGGGAGGGACACCGGGGAGCTGTTTTTT. Protein sequence: CASSLDLGGRDTGELFF.

This clonotype was found a few times. The chain is built from TRBV7-3 and TRBJ2-2, with 7 bases fitting TRBD1. Per the germline V gene, CDR1 is SGHTA and CDR2 is FQGTGA. The ends lost 0 bases at V and 7 bases at J; junction bases unmatched: 17. The CDR3 is made up of 19 amino acids. CDR3 region: CASSLTHRGRERGHGELFF. The CDR3 DNA sequence: TGTGCCAGCAGCTTAACTCACAGGGGCAGGGAAAGGGGGCACGGGGAGCTGTTTTTT. Looking up the rest from reference TRBV7-3 and TRBJ2-2 gives the full variable domain: GAGVSQTPSNKVTEKGKYVELRCDPISGHTALYWYRQSLGQGPEFLIYFQGTGAADDSGLPNDRFFAVRPEGSVSTLKIQRTERGDSAVYLCASSLTHRGRERGHGELFFGEGSRLTVL.

This clonotype was detected many times. The chain joins TRBV20-1 to TRBJ2-1; TRBD2 aligns across 7 bases. In germline, CDR1 is DFQATT, CDR2 SNEGSKA (reference sequence). Trimming removed 6 bases from V and 0 bases from J; junction bases left unmatched: 5. This CDR3 is built from 14 residues. CDR3 sequence: CSAEPSGSYNEQFF. The CDR3 bases are TGCAGTGCGGAACCTAGCGGCTCCTACAATGAGCAGTTCTTC.

This clonotype showed up many times. V gene TRBV7-6 combines with J gene TRBJ2-1, with TRBD1 matching 9 bases. There are 17 residues in the CDR3. V lost 1 base and J lost 0; bases outside the gene matches: 4. Germline-derived CDR1 and CDR2 are SGHVS and FNYEAQ. The CDR3 DNA reads as TGTGCCAGCAGCTTAGAATGGGGACAGGGCTCCTACAATGAGCAGTTCTTC. Translating it yields CASSLEWGQGSYNEQFF.

This clonotype has ten or more counts. V gene TRBV7-6 combines with J gene TRBJ2-3; the match to TRBD2 covers 8 bases. V lost 1 base, J lost 3 bases, and 6 bases stayed unmatched. This CDR3 contains 16 residues. The V gene's germline CDR1 is SGHVS and CDR2 FNYEAQ. CDR3 amino acids: CASSLDVIAGTDTQYF. CDR3 DNA sequence: TGTGCCAGCAGCTTAGATGTGATAGCGGGAACAGATACGCAGTATTTT.

Remarks on this clonotype: This may stem from a read error, because a much larger clone lies one nucleotide away. The V and J genes are TRBV20-1 and TRBJ1-3; TRBD1 might be the D (5 bases). The CDR3 runs to 17 residues. V lost 5 bases and J 9 bases, leaving 29 bases between the germline ends. Germline CDR1 is DFQATT and CDR2 is SNEGSKA (reference sequence). CDR3 sequence: CSASSSEGVVGKTTIYF. The CDR3 DNA follows: TGCAGTGCTTCATCCTCGGAAGGGGTTGTTGGTAAAACCACCATATATTTT.

Ten or more counts support this clonotype. This sequence joins TRBV10-3 and TRBJ2-5; TRBD1 aligns across 10 bases. The CDR3 contains 14 residues. V dropped 11 bases and J dropped 2; count of bases not matched to a gene: 8. Germline V gene lookup returns CDR1 ENHRY and CDR2 SYGVKD. The CDR3 here is CAANPGQGQETQYF. CDR3 coding DNA: TGTGCCGCCAATCCGGGACAGGGGCAAGAGACCCAGTACTTC.

The table lists this clonotype with many counts. V gene TRBV28 combines with J gene TRBJ2-5, with 10 positions matching TRBD2. After removal of 5 bases from V and 0 bases from J, the junction contained 9 bases not matched to a gene. Germline CDR1 is MDHEN and CDR2 is SYDVKM. The CDR3 runs 17 residues. CDR3 sequence (DNA): TGTGCCAGCAGTACGGGACTAGCGTACAGTTACCAAGAGACCCAGTACTTC. This gives the protein CASSTGLAYSYQETQYF.

This rearrangement joins TRBV9 to TRBJ1-6, with D tentatively TRBD1 (5 bases). V lost 3 bases and J lost 5, with 9 bases in between. In germline, CDR1 is SGDLS, CDR2 YYNGEE. The CDR3 loop spans 14 amino acids. Here the CDR3 reads CASSEGIDNSPLHF. CDR3 nucleotides: TGTGCCAGCAGCGAGGGGATCGATAATTCACCCCTCCACTTT.

Written as DNA, the CDR3 is TGTGCCAGCAGTTACCCTCCCGGAGGCGCAACTAATGAAAAACTGTTTTTT. Protein sequence: CASSYPPGGATNEKLFF. The J gene is TRBJ1-4, the V gene TRBV6-9; D is ambiguous. V lost 3 bases and J lost 0, with 14 bases in between. The CDR3 runs 17 residues. Germline V gives CDR1 MNHGY, CDR2 SVAAGI.

This clonotype appeared a few times. This CDR3 is CASSYSEGGNQPQHF. DNA of the CDR3: TGTGCCAGCAGTTACTCGGAGGGGGGCAATCAGCCCCAGCATTTT. The chain joins TRBV6-2 or TRBV6-3 to TRBJ1-5; tentatively, D is TRBD1 (6 bases). Germline V CDR1 and CDR2: MNHEY, SVGEGT. Trimming stripped 0 bases from V and 2 bases from J, with 8 bases between. CDR3 length: 15 amino acids.

This clonotype was observed many times. CDR3 in DNA: TGTGCCACCAGTGATTCCTGGACAGGGGGCAATGAGCAGTTCTTC. This encodes CATSDSWTGGNEQFF. The gene calls are TRBV24-1 and TRBJ2-1; TRBD1 aligns across 10 bases. V was pared by 2 bases and J by 6 bases, with 3 bases of the junction left unmatched. Looked up from germline, CDR1 is KGHDR and CDR2 is SFDVKD. This CDR3 region has 15 residues.

This clonotype has only a few counts. The V gene is TRBV9, the J gene TRBJ2-2, with 10 positions matching TRBD2. V trimming: 0 bases; J trimming: 2 bases; junction bases outside the gene matches: 7. The CDR3 spans 18 residues. Germline assignment: CDR1 SGDLS and CDR2 YYNGEE. The CDR3 bases are TGTGCCAGCAGCGTAGCGAGTAGCGGGAGGTTAAACACCGGGGAGCTGTTTTTT. The encoded protein is CASSVASSGRLNTGELFF.

This clonotype has more than one count but fewer than ten. The chain has TRBV5-8 and TRBJ2-1; TRBD2 matches 8 bases. The germline V gene encodes CDR1 SGHTS and CDR2 YDEGEE. Trimming cost V 4 bases and J 4 bases; bases outside gene matches: 4. This CDR3 is 14 amino acids long. The CDR3 is CASSMTSVYNEQFF. The CDR3 DNA reads as TGTGCCAGCAGCATGACTAGCGTATACAATGAGCAGTTCTTC. Supplemented by reference TRBV5-8 and TRBJ2-1, the full variable domain reads EAGVTQSPTHLIKTRGQQATLRCSPISGHTSVYWYQQALGLGLQFLLWYDEGEERNRGNFPPRFSGRQFPNYSSELNVNALELEDSALYLCASSMTSVYNEQFFGPGTRLTVL.

There are a few counts of this clonotype. The genes are TRBV7-2 and TRBJ2-7; TRBD1 might be the D (6 bases). Germline CDR1 SGHTA, CDR2 FQGNSA. The V gene lost 5 bases and the J gene lost 4 bases, with 21 bases spanning the gap. The CDR3 is made up of 16 amino acids. The CDR3 DNA reads TGTGCCAGCAGCCTGAGAACAGGGCTAGGGGCATACGAGCAGTACTTC. Encoded protein: CASSLRTGLGAYEQYF.

This chain connects TRBV7-6 to TRBJ2-2; 10 bases match TRBD2. Per germline, CDR1 SGHVS and CDR2 FNYEAQ. The trim removed 0 bases at V and 7 bases at J, leaving 2 bases unmatched. The CDR3 runs to 15 residues. The CDR3 reads CASSLASGRFGELFF. As DNA, the CDR3 is TGTGCCAGCAGCTTAGCTAGCGGGAGGTTCGGGGAGCTGTTTTTT.